One and the same sample provided the 13 T cell receptor beta chains below, sequenced in a study of blood T cell repertoires in COVID-19. The assay was immunoSEQ multiplex PCR, and TCRdb's table has in-frame clones only and misses some. The sample shows about 100,000 clones, 80% of them seen only once. Sequenced material: peripheral blood. These receptors were taken from a man aged 65 to 85 with active or convalescent COVID-19.

This chain connects TRBV28 to TRBJ2-5; 8 bases are a match to TRBD1. This CDR3 has 14 amino acids. CDR1 MDHEN and CDR2 SYDVKM come from the germline V gene. Trimming cost V 5 bases and J 4 bases; bases outside gene matches: 6. The CDR3 bases are TGTGCCAGCAGTCTAAGGACAGGGACAGAGACCCAGTACTTC. It specifies CASSLRTGTETQYF.

This sequence joins TRBV7-3 and TRBJ1-2; possible D gene TRBD1, 6 bases. Looked up from germline, CDR1 is SGHTA and CDR2 is FQGTGA. V lost 8 bases and J 0 bases, leaving 13 bases between the germline ends. The CDR3 has 14 residues. As DNA, the CDR3 is TGTGCCAGCTCAACTAGGACAGCTAACTATGGCTACACCTTC. This codes for CASSTRTANYGYTF.

This clone was recorded only once. V is TRBV9 and J is TRBJ2-1; TRBD2 agrees at 14 bases. Trimming took 4 bases from V and 4 from J; bases not matched to a gene: 10. The germline V gene encodes CDR1 SGDLS and CDR2 YYNGEE. The CDR3 covers 18 residues. The CDR3 sequence is CASSRRRLAGGQYNEQFF. In DNA, the CDR3 is TGTGCCAGCAGCCGCCGTCGACTAGCGGGGGGGCAATACAATGAGCAGTTCTTC.

In its sample, this clone was seen many times. V and J are TRBV24-1 and TRBJ2-1, with 10 bases identical to TRBD2. Losses at the gene ends were 2 bases for V and 6 bases for J; bases not matched to a gene: 6. The CDR3 is 16 amino acids. From germline, CDR1 is KGHDR and CDR2 SFDVKD. The CDR3 loop reads CATSDSPSGGGNEQFF. CDR3 bases: TGTGCCACCAGTGATTCCCCTAGCGGGGGAGGCAATGAGCAGTTCTTC.

This chain uses TRBV7-2 with TRBJ2-7, with D maybe TRBD2 (6 bases). Between the trimmed V and J ends, which lost 2 bases and 6 bases, there was a span of 11 bases. There are 13 residues in the CDR3. Germline CDR1 SGHTA, CDR2 FQGNSA. In nucleotides, the CDR3 is TGTGCCAGCAGCTTAACGGGGGTTGGCGAGCAGTACTTC. As protein: CASSLTGVGEQYF.

CDR3 in amino acids: CASSQGGRGSYNEQFF. CDR3 coding DNA: TGCGCCAGCAGCCAAGGCGGCAGGGGCTCCTACAATGAGCAGTTCTTC. The chain couples TRBV4-1 to TRBJ2-1; tentative D call: TRBD1 (6 bases). This CDR3 has 16 amino acids. The ends were cut back, 1 base at V and 0 bases at J, with 10 bases in the middle. From germline, CDR1 is MGHRA and CDR2 YSYEKL.

This clone was observed a single time. V gene TRBV12-3 or TRBV12-4 combines with J gene TRBJ2-2, with a tentative D call TRBD1 (6 bases). CDR3 length: 13 residues. V dropped 3 bases and J dropped 6 bases, with 8 bases sitting between them. CDR3 protein: CASSFWTAGELFF. DNA for the CDR3: TGTGCCAGCAGTTTTTGGACAGCCGGGGAGCTGTTTTTT.

This chain connects TRBV28 to TRBJ1-1; D call uncertain. V was pared by 4 bases and J by 1 base, with 10 bases between. This CDR3 region has 14 residues. Germline lookup yields CDR1 MDHEN and CDR2 SYDVKM. The DNA for the CDR3 is TGTGCCAGCAGTTACGGACTTACGAACACTGAAGCTTTCTTT. It specifies CASSYGLTNTEAFF.

The CDR3 DNA sequence: TGTGCCAGCCTGAGCTATACCGGGGAGCTGTTTTTT. Its protein is CASLSYTGELFF. The rearrangement links TRBV6-5 to TRBJ2-2; D call uncertain. This CDR3 has 12 amino acids. Germline V gene sequence: CDR1 MNHEY, CDR2 SVGAGI. V shed 8 bases and J shed 5 bases, with 9 bases lying between them.

This chain uses TRBV28 with TRBJ2-7, with 9 bases identical to TRBD2. The CDR3 consists of 15 residues. CDR1 is MDHEN, CDR2 SYDVKM, per germline. After removal of 3 bases from V and 5 bases from J, the junction contained 8 bases not matched to a gene. CDR3 nucleotide sequence: TGTGCCAGCAGTTTCTTGGTGCGGGGGGGTGACGAGCAGTACTTC. Residues: CASSFLVRGGDEQYF. The complete variable domain, with remaining parts taken from reference TRBV28 and TRBJ2-7, reads DVKVTQSSRYLVKRTGEKVFLECVQDMDHENMFWYRQDPGLGLRLIYFSYDVKMKEKGDIPEGYSVSREKKERFSLILESASTNQTSMYLCASSFLVRGGDEQYFGPGTRLTVT.

This clone was observed a handful of times. V gene TRBV19 combines with J gene TRBJ2-3, with D possibly matching TRBD1 (5 bases). In germline, CDR1 is LNHDA, CDR2 SQIVND (reference sequence). This CDR3 region has 14 residues. The ends were cut back, 4 bases at V and 5 bases at J, with 13 bases in the middle. The CDR3, as DNA: TGTGCCAGTAGTAAGGGGCCCATCCAAGATACGCAGTATTTT. Its protein product is CASSKGPIQDTQYF.

CDR3 nucleotides: TGCAGCGTTGACTGGGCTGGGGAGCAGTTCTTC. This translates into CSVDWAGEQFF. This sequence joins TRBV29-1 and TRBJ2-1; D gene ambiguous. Germline CDR1 and CDR2: SQVTM and ANQGSEA. The CDR3 totals 11 residues. Trimming pared 3 bases from V and 10 bases from J, leaving 10 bases between.

This clone was counted a single time. J is TRBJ1-6 and V is TRBV6-5; D is unresolved. Trimming pared 6 bases from V and 4 bases from J, leaving 4 bases between. CDR1 is MNHEY and CDR2 is SVGAGI in the germline V gene. The CDR3 sequence is 12 residues long. CDR3 sequence (DNA): TGTGCCAGCAGGGCTTATAATTCACCCCTCCACTTT. Translating it yields CASRAYNSPLHF.